This T cell receptor (beta chain) was captured by sequencing in a study of neurological immune-mediated disorders. Study results and limitations: None of the CDR3 amino acid sequences found in expanded clones was shared across subjects. This suggests that the TCR-beta repertoires were private in all groups. Expansion of TCR clones was greatest in HTLV-1-associated myelopathy and smallest in multiple sclerosis, where it fell below that of healthy controls.

The CDR3 has 11 amino acids. Germline CDR1 is KGHSH and CDR2 is LQKENI. Trimming took off 4 bases at V and 3 bases at J, with 0 bases between the two ends. By 5'RACE with 10-nucleotide random UMIs, the cDNA was made. Every sequencing run produced over 180 million TCR-beta sequences, and the sequences from any one run covered 15-18 subjects. One entry per CDR3 protein, called by TCRdb with MiXCR from the 5' RACE reads. The data show about 40,000 distinct CDR3 sequences, 11% to 15% seen once. This clonotype was seen repeatedly, ten times or more. Its matching antigen is unknown. The specimen was PBMCs. The chain has TRBV18 and TRBJ2-2; D uncertain. The TCR was taken from a woman aged 50 to 60 with HTLV-1-associated myelopathy (HAM/TSP). CDR3 DNA sequence: TGTGCCAGCTCACACACCGGGGAGCTGTTTTTT. This gives the protein CASSHTGELFF.